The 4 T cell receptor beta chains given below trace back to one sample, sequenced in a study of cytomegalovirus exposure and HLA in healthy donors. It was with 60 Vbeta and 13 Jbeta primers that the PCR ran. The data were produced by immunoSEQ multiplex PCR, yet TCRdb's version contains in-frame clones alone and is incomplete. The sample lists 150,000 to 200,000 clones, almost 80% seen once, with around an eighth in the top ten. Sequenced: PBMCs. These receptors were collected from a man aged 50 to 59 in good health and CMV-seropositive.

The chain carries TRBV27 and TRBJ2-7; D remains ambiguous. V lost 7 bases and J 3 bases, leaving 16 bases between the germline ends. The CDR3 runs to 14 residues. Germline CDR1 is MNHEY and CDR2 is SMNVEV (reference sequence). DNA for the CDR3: TGTGCCAGCACCTCTAGGCATCCTTTCTACGAGCAGTACTTC. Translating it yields CASTSRHPFYEQYF.

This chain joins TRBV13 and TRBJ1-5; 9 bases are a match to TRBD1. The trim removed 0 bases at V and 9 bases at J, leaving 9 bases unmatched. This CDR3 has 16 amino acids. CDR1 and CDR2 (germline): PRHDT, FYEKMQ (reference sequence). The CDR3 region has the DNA TGTGCCAGCAGCTTAGGGGGGGCACAGGGGGCAATGCCCCAGCATTTT. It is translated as CASSLGGAQGAMPQHF. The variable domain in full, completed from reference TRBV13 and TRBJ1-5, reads AAGVIQSPRHLIKEKRETATLKCYPIPRHDTVYWYQQGPGQDPQFLISFYEKMQSDKGSIPDRFSAQQFSDYHSELNMSSLELGDSALYFCASSLGGAQGAMPQHFGDGTRLSIL.

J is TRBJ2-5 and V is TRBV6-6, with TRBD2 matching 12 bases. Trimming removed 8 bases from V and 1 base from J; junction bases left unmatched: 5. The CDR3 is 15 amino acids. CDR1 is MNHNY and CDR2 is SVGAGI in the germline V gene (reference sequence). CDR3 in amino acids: CASLAGGPLQETQYF. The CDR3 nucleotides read TGTGCCAGCCTAGCGGGGGGGCCACTCCAAGAGACCCAGTACTTC.

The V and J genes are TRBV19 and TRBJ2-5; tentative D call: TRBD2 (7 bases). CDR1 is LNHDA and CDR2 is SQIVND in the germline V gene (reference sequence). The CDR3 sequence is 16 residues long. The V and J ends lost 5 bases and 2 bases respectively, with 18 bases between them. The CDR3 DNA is TGTGCCAGTAGTGACCCGGGGGGCGCTGGGCAAGAGACCCAGTACTTC. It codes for CASSDPGGAGQETQYF.